The rows below give T cell receptor beta chains drawn from one sample of a study of cytomegalovirus exposure and HLA in healthy donors. The repertoire was sequenced with immunoSEQ multiplex PCR; TCRdb's copy has only in-frame clones and lacks some. The data show about 190,000 clones, with roughly four fifths seen just once and roughly 2.8% held by the top ten. The sample taken for sequencing was PBMCs. The receptors derive from a woman aged 18-30 years in good health and CMV-seropositive. Each CDR3 is given without its conserved first and last residue. The size entry is marked missing in some rows and otherwise reads once, few, many or a size class.

V: TRBV19; size: .; CDR3: ASGSTHNSPLH
V: TRBV5-1; size: .; CDR3: ASSPGTSGANEQF
V: TRBV5-4; size: .; CDR3: ASSAPGKNTEAF
V: TRBV5-4; size: .; CDR3: ASSLSVSGQAPEAF
V: TRBV4-1; size: .; CDR3: ASSQTRAVGHQPQH
V: TRBV2; size: .; CDR3: ASSGLLGGGAYEQY
V: TRBV9; size: .; CDR3: ASSATDTQY
V: TRBV4-1; size: .; CDR3: ASSQEIGGVLDTQY
V: TRBV7-2; size: .; CDR3: ASSSSTGAGNEQF
V: TRBV9; size: .; CDR3: ASSVELAGAKNIQY
V: TRBV19; size: .; CDR3: ASSTKMNTEAF
V: TRBV9; size: .; CDR3: ASSVVLEATQY
V: TRBV11-3; size: .; CDR3: ASSLDLPGHVSSTDTQY
V: TRBV23-1; size: .; CDR3: ASSHRDRECIDQPQH
V: TRBV7-8; size: .; CDR3: ASSRGQGVHNEQF
V: TRBV5-1; size: .; CDR3: ASSLVNSGANVLT
V: TRBV6-1; size: .; CDR3: ASSVGTGGYTEAF
V: TRBV5-1; size: .; CDR3: ASSRGGLDTQY
V: TRBV5-1; size: .; CDR3: ASRVGGGMRHEQY
V: TRBV6-5; size: .; CDR3: ASSPGQLTYGYT
V: TRBV2; size: once; CDR3: ASIESRTVSGNTIY
V: TRBV7-9; size: once; CDR3: ASSLMGQGVHAPEAF
V: TRBV11-3; size: once; CDR3: ASSRSTGAMYEQY
V: TRBV6-6; size: few; CDR3: ASSYPSTGGQYGYT
V: TRBV2; size: .; CDR3: ASSLTEPGANVLT
V: TRBV9; size: .; CDR3: ASSVSFLPGLSNTGELF
V: TRBV7-6; size: .; CDR3: ASSLDGEPYGYT
V: TRBV6-1; size: .; CDR3: ASNAGDQPQH
V: TRBV4-1; size: .; CDR3: ASRAPGQGDEQF
V: TRBV5-4; size: .; CDR3: ASSLEAGQNEQF
V: TRBV4-1; size: few; CDR3: ASSPPQGRPEAF
V: TRBV6-5; size: .; CDR3: ASSFVGLDTGELF
V: TRBV11-2; size: .; CDR3: ASSLGEYGYT
V: TRBV25-1; size: .; CDR3: ASSSDRESSYEQY
V: TRBV5-1; size: .; CDR3: ASRQGQGAITEAF
V: TRBV2; size: .; CDR3: ASSGQGGGEKLF
V: TRBV5-1; size: .; CDR3: ASSQRTGRDNEQF
V: TRBV18; size: .; CDR3: ASSPPSGSNEQF
V: TRBV5-1; size: .; CDR3: ASTNLGGEATGELF
V: TRBV6-5; size: .; CDR3: ASRAGTGSYEQY
V: TRBV30; size: .; CDR3: AWSPDTSGNEKLF
V: TRBV5-6; size: .; CDR3: ASSWGQAPYEQY
V: TRBV19; size: .; CDR3: ASSPLGTGDEKLF
V: TRBV11-1; size: .; CDR3: ASRQGSTDTQY
V: TRBV18; size: once; CDR3: ASSRGDQPQH
V: TRBV14; size: .; CDR3: ASSQDRQGRPGYT
V: TRBV7-7; size: many; CDR3: ASSPGLAGAVEQF
V: TRBV19; size: .; CDR3: ASGRGRGPQETQY
V: TRBV19; size: .; CDR3: ASSHGGETQY
V: TRBV9; size: .; CDR3: ASSGPGDGSPLH